What follows is one TCR beta chain and its context. The antigen this receptor binds is unknown. Per-base qualities were not stored, and no clone one base away is much larger. Other DNA sequences in the same sample also yield this CDR3. The data were taken from a study of shared clonotypes between healthy human individuals (dated by TCRdb to about 2020). Study-level background: The cohort included a few men and a couple of women between 18 and 49 years of age. Each donor's leukapheresis produced roughly between about 0.9 and 9.5 billion PBMCs. The study deeply sequenced blood TCR repertoires of about 5 healthy adults to estimate repertoire size and the extent of clonotype sharing between individuals. For each donor, CD4 naive and CD4 memory were each given three plates, CD8 naive was given two plates, and CD8 memory was given one plate. Different laboratories and diverse techniques were used to prepare libraries and sequence TCR repertoires, to increase sequencing depth and limit assay-specific biases.

Relative to germline, V is 3 bases shorter and J is 0 bases shorter, with 6 bases between their ends. The germline V gene (reference sequence) provides CDR1 MNHEY and CDR2 SMNVEV. Taken from cysteine to phenylalanine, the CDR3 has 13 residues. Solely the CDR3 DNA is kept, with 39 bases framed from the first base. TCR CDR3 regions were amplified from genomic DNA by multiplex PCR using the deep immunoSEQ assay. Extracted genomic DNA from each cell subset was distributed evenly across all wells of several immunoSEQ 96-well plates, and each plate was treated as a replicate. Each replicate PCR for sorted subsets received 200 ng genomic DNA, equal to some 32,000 T cell genomes. Purified libraries were quantified with a Qubit 3.0 fluorometer, sized on a Bioanalyzer 2100, and re-quantified with the KAPA Library Quantification kit. Every immunoSEQ 96-well plate was sequenced on a separate single-read 150-cycle Illumina NextSeq 550 flow cell. Processing in the source paper ran as follows. Because the immunoSEQ output held only junctional sequences and lacked quality scores, the filtering could not match the filtering applied to full-length reads. To assign V/J genes and CDR3, sequences were annotated against IMGT germline references using PyIR, a Python wrapper for IgBLAST v1.9. Reads were removed for weak V/J assignments (E-value above 1e-6), missing CDR3, stop codons, out-of-frame junctions, or ambiguous translated residues. V3J clonotypes were defined by identical inferred V gene, J gene, and CDR3 amino acid sequence. Percentage overlap between repertoires was calculated by dividing the number of shared unique clonotypes by the size of the smaller repertoire. Richness of each repertoire was evaluated using RTK rarefaction, the Chao1 estimator, and Recon v2.1 estimates of unobserved clonotypes. OLGA was used to compute generation probabilities for all TCRbeta clonotypes that the gDNA method yielded from a few donors. The clones in this table, taken by TCRdb from immuneACCESS, are in-frame only. Not every clone is retained; where verified, under half of the shortfall comes from an unresolved V gene, and the cause of the rest is unknown. V and J calls plus clone size are reproduced from that table; the DNA served to infer D and trimming. The table for this sample lists millions of clones; just over 90% of them were counted only once. Under 2% of the sample is in the top ten clones.

CD8 naive samples were CD45RO-negative cells positively selected for CCR7, giving a CD45RA+CCR7+ population that excluded TemRA cells. Donors were healthy HIV-negative adults with no recently reported acute infections or vaccinations. Only Caucasian adults living in Nashville, Tennessee, USA were represented among the donors. Blood was collected by leukapheresis, and PBMCs were isolated by Ficoll-Histopaque density gradient centrifugation and then cryopreserved in liquid nitrogen vapor phase. Purity and quantity of every magnetically sorted T cell population were checked by analytical flow cytometry. Each sorted fraction had its genomic DNA isolated and then quantified by UV absorbance on a Nanodrop 2000c. What the research found in general, with its limitations: Rarefaction of sorted-subset datasets indicated incomplete sequencing despite the large sequencing depth. Across four donors, 4.5% to 6.5% of naive CD4, approximately 3.6% of naive CD8, approximately 2.5% of memory CD4, and 0.4% of memory CD8 clonotypes were shared. Clonotypes shared by all four sorted-subset donors showed higher generation probabilities than non-shared clonotypes. Only blood was sampled, and tissue TCR repertoires likely differ from those in blood. Naive subsets generally had larger estimated clonotype richness than memory subsets did. Based on pairwise subsampling, the degree of clonotype sharing among donors was expected to be affected by sequencing depth. The small number of donors limited the genetic and exposure-history diversity represented.

Sequenced input: naive CD8+ T cells from PBMCs. Sample cell subset or site, as interpreted from the label and publication: CD45RA+CCR7+. This sequence uses TRBV27 and TRBJ2-7; the D gene cannot be resolved reliably. The clonotype was recovered from a man younger than 35 in good health. Some clones in this sample may be carry-over from other donors' samples. The nucleotide sequence is TGTGCCAGCAGTTTCAGTACCTCCTACGAGCAGTACTTC. It specifies CASSFSTSYEQYF.